This record covers a single TCR beta chain. The protocol was immunoSEQ multiplex PCR, while the TCRdb copy is restricted to in-frame clones and leaves out a portion. The table has approximately 150,000 clones, about 89% seen once. The junction had 0 bases not matched to a gene; V was cut back by 4 bases and J by 1 base. Germline V gene data show CDR1 as SGHRS and CDR2 as YFSETQ. The CDR3 runs 13 residues. This record comes from a study of blood T cell repertoires in COVID-19. The specimen sequenced was peripheral blood. The TCR comes from a man aged 50-60 years who had recovered from COVID-19. The rearrangement uses TRBV5-1 and TRBJ2-3; TRBD1 agrees at 7 bases. DNA of the CDR3: TGCGCCAGCAGCGGACAGGGCACAGATACGCAGTATTTT. Its protein product is CASSGQGTDTQYF.